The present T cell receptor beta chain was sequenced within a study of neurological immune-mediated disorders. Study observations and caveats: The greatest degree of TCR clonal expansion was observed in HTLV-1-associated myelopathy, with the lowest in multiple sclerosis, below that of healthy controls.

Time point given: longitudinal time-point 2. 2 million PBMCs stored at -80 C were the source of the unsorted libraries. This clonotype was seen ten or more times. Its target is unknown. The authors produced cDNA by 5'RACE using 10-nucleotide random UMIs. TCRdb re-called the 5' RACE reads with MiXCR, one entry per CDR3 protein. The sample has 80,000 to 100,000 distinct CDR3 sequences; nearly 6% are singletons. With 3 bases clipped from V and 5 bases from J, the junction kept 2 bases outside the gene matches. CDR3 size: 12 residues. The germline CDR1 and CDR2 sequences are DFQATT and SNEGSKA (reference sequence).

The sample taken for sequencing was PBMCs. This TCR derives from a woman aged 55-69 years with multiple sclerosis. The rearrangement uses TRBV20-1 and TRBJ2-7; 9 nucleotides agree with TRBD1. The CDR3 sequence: CSARTGGNEQYF. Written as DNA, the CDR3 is TGCAGTGCTAGGACAGGGGGAAACGAGCAGTACTTC.